The clone carrying this TCR beta chain was found many times. The data were obtained in a study of Graves' ophthalmopathy and Graves' hyperthyroidism. Study-wide context: Blood was drawn at initial diagnosis, before any treatment.

Amplification targeted the TCR beta CDR3 regions, with RNA transcripts as the source material. Investigators did first-round RT-PCR with HTBI primers, then second-round multiplex PCR. MiXCR, run by TCRdb on the multiplex PCR reads, gives a single entry per CDR3 protein. Here the sample spans 740,000 or so distinct CDR3 sequences, 35% to 50% being singletons. Certain patients, namely those with other autoimmune diseases, uncontrolled infections, pregnancy or lactation, were excluded. Thyroid ultrasound, orbital computed tomography, TRAb, serum thyroxine and clinical symptoms formed the basis of diagnosis. V shed 5 bases and J shed 0 bases, with 10 bases lying between them. This CDR3 region has 14 residues. Looked up from germline, CDR1 is SQVTM and CDR2 is ANQGSEA.

The clonotype was recovered from an adult man with Graves' ophthalmopathy. The chain combines TRBV29-1 with TRBJ1-4; no clear D. Sequencing input: peripheral blood. The CDR3 spells CSVYGETTNEKLFF. CDR3 coding DNA: TGCAGCGTTTACGGGGAAACAACTAATGAAAAACTGTTTTTT.